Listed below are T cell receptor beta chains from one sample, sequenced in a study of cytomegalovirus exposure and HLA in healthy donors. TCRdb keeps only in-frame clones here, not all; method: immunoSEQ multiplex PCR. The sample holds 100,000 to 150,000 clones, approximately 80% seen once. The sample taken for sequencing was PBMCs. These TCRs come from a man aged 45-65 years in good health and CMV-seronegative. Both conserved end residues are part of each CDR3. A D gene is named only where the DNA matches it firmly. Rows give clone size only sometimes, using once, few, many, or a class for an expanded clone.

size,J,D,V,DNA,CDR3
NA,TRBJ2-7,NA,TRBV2,TGTGCCAGCAGGGCAACTAGTTTACTCGAGCAGTACTTC,CASRATSLLEQYF
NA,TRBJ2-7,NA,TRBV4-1,TGCGCCAGCAGCCAAGACCTCGCCCAGGGGATAAGGTACGAGCAGTACTTC,CASSQDLAQGIRYEQYF
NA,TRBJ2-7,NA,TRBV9,TGTGCCAGCAGCGTAGGGGCAGGGGCAGGCTACGAGCAGTACTTC,CASSVGAGAGYEQYF
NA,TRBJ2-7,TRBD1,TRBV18,TGTGCCAGCTCGACAGGGGCGTACGAGCAGTACTTC,CASSTGAYEQYF
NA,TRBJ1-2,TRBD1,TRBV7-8,TGTGCCAGCAGCTCCCGGGACAGGGTATGGAGCTATGGCTACACCTTC,CASSSRDRVWSYGYTF
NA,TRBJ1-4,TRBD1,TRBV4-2,TGTGCCAGCAGCCAAGGGACCGGGACAGGCGCAACTAATGAAAAACTGTTTTTT,CASSQGTGTGATNEKLFF
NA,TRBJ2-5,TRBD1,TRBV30,TGTGCCTGGAATGGACAGGCAGAGACCCAGTACTTC,CAWNGQAETQYF
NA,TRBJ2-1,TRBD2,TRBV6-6,TGTGCAGGGAGCGGGGTCGACAGCAATGAGCAGTTCTTC,CAGSGVDSNEQFF
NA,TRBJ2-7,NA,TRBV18,TGTGCCAGCTCACCAGGGAGTACCGAGCAGTACTTC,CASSPGSTEQYF
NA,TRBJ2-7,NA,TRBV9,TGTGCCAGCAGTGCCCGCGAGGCAGGGCAAGGCGAGCAGTACTTC,CASSAREAGQGEQYF
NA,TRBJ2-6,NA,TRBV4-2,TGTGCCAGCAGCCTTATACAGGGTTCGGGGGCCAACGTCCTGACTTTC,CASSLIQGSGANVLTF
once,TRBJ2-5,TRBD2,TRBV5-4,TGTGCCAGCAGCTTCTTTAGGTCTAGCGGGGGCGAAGAGACCCAGTACTTC,CASSFFRSSGGEETQYF
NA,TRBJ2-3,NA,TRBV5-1,TGCGCCAGCAGCCCCTGGAGTAGTCAAGCCCTCACAGATACGCAGTATTTT,CASSPWSSQALTDTQYF
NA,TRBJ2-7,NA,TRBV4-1,TGCGCCAGCAGCCAAGGTCTCAGGGTCTCCTACGAGCAGTACTTC,CASSQGLRVSYEQYF
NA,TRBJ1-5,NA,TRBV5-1,TGCGCCAGCAGCTTGGCGGGGAATAGCAATCAGCCCCAGCATTTT,CASSLAGNSNQPQHF
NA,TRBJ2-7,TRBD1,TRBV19,TGTGCCAGTAGTTTGACAGGGGGGATCTCCTACGAGCAGTACTTC,CASSLTGGISYEQYF
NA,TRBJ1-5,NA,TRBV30,TGTGCCTGGAGTGTCCGGTCGGGAAATAGCAATCAGCCCCAGCATTTT,CAWSVRSGNSNQPQHF
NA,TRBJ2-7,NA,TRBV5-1,TGCGCCAGCAGCTTGGTCAGGGAATACGAGCAGTACTTC,CASSLVREYEQYF
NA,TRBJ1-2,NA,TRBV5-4,TGTGCCAGCAGCGGGCAGGTCCCTTATGGCTACACCTTC,CASSGQVPYGYTF
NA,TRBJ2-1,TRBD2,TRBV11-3,TGTGCCAGCAGTTCCTCGGGACTAGCGACGGATGAGCAGTTCTTC,CASSSSGLATDEQFF
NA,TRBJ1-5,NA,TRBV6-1,TGTGCCAGCAGTGAAAGCTGGCTAGAGCCCCAGCATTTT,CASSESWLEPQHF
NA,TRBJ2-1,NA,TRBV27,TGTGCCAGCAGTTTAGACCTCGCCAGGGCTTACAATGAGCAGTTCTTC,CASSLDLARAYNEQFF
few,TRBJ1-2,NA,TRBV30,TGTGCCTGGACCCCAGGCCTCTATGGCTACACCTTC,CAWTPGLYGYTF
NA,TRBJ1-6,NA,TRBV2,TGTGCCAGCAGTGCCCTGAGCTCCTATAATTCACCCCTCCACTTT,CASSALSSYNSPLHF
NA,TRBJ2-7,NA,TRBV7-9,TGTGCCAGCAGCTCGACAGCCTCCTACGAGCAGTACTTC,CASSSTASYEQYF
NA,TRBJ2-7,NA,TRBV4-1,TGCGCCAGCAGCCACGCTATCCTGGCAGGGGACTACGAGCAGTACTTC,CASSHAILAGDYEQYF
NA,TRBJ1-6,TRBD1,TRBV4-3,TGCGCCAGCAGCCAAGGGGACAGGGGAAATTCACCCCTCCACTTT,CASSQGDRGNSPLHF
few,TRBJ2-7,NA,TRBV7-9,TGTGCCAGCAGCTTAGAGGGCCGGGGAAACTACGAGCAGTACTTC,CASSLEGRGNYEQYF
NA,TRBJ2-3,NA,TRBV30,TGTGCCTGGAGTGCAATGACACGAAGCACAGATACGCAGTATTTT,CAWSAMTRSTDTQYF